Presented here are 23 T cell receptor beta chains from one specimen sequenced in a study of identical twins (dated by TCRdb to the mid-2010s). Libraries were built with 5' RACE. The reads were generated on an Illumina HiSeq 2000. Using fastp trimming at Q25 and MiXCR clonotype assembly, TCRdb reanalyzed the public sequencing data and kept in-frame beta chains. Rows with one shared CDR3 protein collapse into an entry with the most common genes and DNA. Present in this sample are about 190,000 distinct CDR3 sequences, 15% to 20% of which were seen just once. 35% to 45% of the sample lies in the top ten. The sample also formed part of further work on T cells expressing NK-cell markers.

Sequenced sample: CD8+ T cells sorted from blood. The receptors stem from a young woman in good health.

In this sample, this clonotype turned up many times. The genes are TRBV21-1 and TRBJ2-2; the table assigns TRBD2, which was not confirmed against the DNA. TRBV21-1 is an annotated pseudogene. The CDR3 is made up of 14 amino acids. The DNA for the CDR3 is TGTGCCAATTCTAGCAGCACGAACACCGGGGAGCTGTTTTTT. Amino acid sequence: CANSSSTNTGELFF.

The V and J genes are TRBV11-2 and TRBJ1-2; 7 bases align to TRBD1. The CDR3 runs to 15 residues. The V and J ends lost 4 bases and 6 bases, in that order; junction bases with no gene match: 11. Germline values: CDR1 SGHAT, CDR2 FQNNGV. The CDR3 here is CASSYQGVPWDGYTF. CDR3 DNA: TGTGCCAGCAGCTACCAGGGGGTGCCTTGGGATGGCTACACCTTC.

The chain has TRBV3-1 and TRBJ2-5; 11 bases line up with TRBD2. J gave up 4 bases and V 2 bases, and 6 bases lay outside the gene matches. The germline V gene encodes CDR1 LGHDT and CDR2 YNNKEL (reference sequence). The CDR3 is made up of 16 amino acids. The CDR3, as DNA: TGTGCCAGCAGCCAAAAACTAGCGGGAGCTGCAGAGACCCAGTACTTC. Protein product: CASSQKLAGAAETQYF.

V is TRBV10-2 and J is TRBJ2-1, with 9 bases that match TRBD2. This CDR3 contains 14 residues. Losses at the gene ends were 10 bases for V and 7 bases for J; bases not matched to a gene: 11. The V gene's germline CDR1 is WSHSY and CDR2 SAAADI. CDR3 residues: CAILAGEFANEQFF. As DNA, the CDR3 is TGCGCCATCTTAGCGGGAGAGTTCGCGAATGAGCAGTTCTTC.

In this sample, this clonotype turned up a few times. This chain joins TRBV7-3 and TRBJ1-5, with D tentatively TRBD1 (6 bases). The CDR3 has 15 residues. Trimming left V 3 bases short and J 4 bases short, with 13 bases between. CDR1 is SGHTA and CDR2 is FQGTGA in the germline V gene. CDR3 in DNA: TGTGCCAGCAGCTTCAACAGGGTTCCAAATCAGCCCCAGCATTTT. Protein product: CASSFNRVPNQPQHF.

The V call is TRBV11-2, the J call TRBJ2-5; weak D call: TRBD1 (5 bases). This CDR3 is 13 amino acids long. Germline CDR1 reads SGHAT; CDR2 reads FQNNGV. V lost 6 bases to trimming and J lost 3 bases, with 11 bases between them. The CDR3 loop is CASRTDIKETQYF. DNA of the CDR3: TGTGCCAGCAGGACGGACATCAAAGAGACCCAGTACTTC.

The chain employs TRBV3-1 and TRBJ2-7; 9 nucleotides line up with TRBD1. Germline V gives CDR1 LGHDT, CDR2 YNNKEL (reference sequence). Losses at the gene ends were 2 bases for V and 2 bases for J; bases not matched to a gene: 4. The CDR3 sequence is 15 residues long. CDR3 coding DNA: TGTGCCAGCAGCCAAACTGGACAGGGGCCCTACGAGCAGTACTTC. Encoded protein: CASSQTGQGPYEQYF.

This clonotype has more than one count but fewer than ten. The CDR3 region is CAIKGDTGELFF. The DNA for the CDR3 is TGTGCCATCAAGGGCGACACCGGGGAGCTGTTTTTT. The gene calls are TRBV10-3 and TRBJ2-2; D call uncertain. The V end lost 7 bases, the J end lost 3 bases, and 6 bases lay between the germline ends. The CDR3 loop spans 12 amino acids. CDR1 is ENHRY and CDR2 is SYGVKD in the germline V gene.

This clonotype was recorded a few times. The rearrangement uses TRBV20-1 and TRBJ1-4; D is unclear. CDR1 is DFQATT and CDR2 is SNEGSKA in the germline V gene (reference sequence). Trimming left V 3 bases short and J 4 bases short, with 9 bases between. The CDR3 is 13 amino acids. CDR3 bases: TGCAGTGCTAGGGGTCCGATTAATGAAAAACTGTTTTTT. It is translated as CSARGPINEKLFF.

At least ten counts were recorded for this clonotype. The J gene is TRBJ2-5, the V gene TRBV12-3 or TRBV12-4; 8 bases agree with TRBD2. The V gene end was trimmed by 5 bases and the J gene end by 4 bases; junction bases not matched to a gene: 6. This CDR3 has 14 amino acids. In DNA, the CDR3 is TGTGCCAGCAGTATCGGGACTAGTCTAGAGACCCAGTACTTC. It encodes CASSIGTSLETQYF.

This clonotype turned up a few times. The chain uses TRBV21-1 and TRBJ2-3. TRBV21-1 corresponds to a pseudogene. CDR3 length: 15 residues. The CDR3 here is CASSCKAASTDTQYF. The CDR3 DNA reads TGTGCCAGCAGCTGTAAAGCGGCCAGCACAGATACGCAGTATTTT.

This chain uses TRBV13 with TRBJ2-3; TRBD1 matches at 8 bases. The CDR3 extends over 14 amino acids. Per germline, CDR1 PRHDT and CDR2 FYEKMQ (reference sequence). Trimming took 3 bases from V and 7 from J; bases not matched to a gene: 6. The CDR3 sequence: CASSFQGAPHTQYF. CDR3 DNA: TGTGCCAGCAGCTTTCAGGGGGCGCCCCATACGCAGTATTTT.

V and J are TRBV9 and TRBJ1-1, with TRBD1 identical over 7 bases. The V and J ends lost 0 bases and 3 bases, in that order; junction bases with no gene match: 5. Germline CDR1 is SGDLS and CDR2 is YYNGEE. CDR3 length: 15 amino acids. The CDR3, as DNA: TGTGCCAGCAGCGTAGAAGGGGGCGCTTACACTGAAGCTTTCTTT. Translating gives CASSVEGGAYTEAFF.

This clonotype was seen more than once but under ten times. The CDR3 loop reads CASSNIGYEQYF. The DNA for the CDR3 is TGTGCCAGCAGTAATATCGGATACGAGCAGTACTTC. The rearrangement links TRBV12-3 or TRBV12-4 to TRBJ2-7, with D hard to call. CDR3 size: 12 residues. The V and J ends lost 5 bases and 4 bases respectively, with 9 bases between them.

V usage is TRBV14 and J usage is TRBJ1-1; no clear D. From germline, CDR1 is SGHDN and CDR2 FVKESK. The V end was cut by 3 bases, the J end by 4 bases, with 9 bases between. This CDR3 is 13 amino acids long. The CDR3 coding sequence is TGTGCCAGCAGCCACCGCCGGGGCACTGAAGCTTTCTTT. It yields the protein CASSHRRGTEAFF.

This clonotype was seen a handful of times. The J gene is TRBJ2-7, the V gene TRBV12-3 or TRBV12-4; tentatively, D is TRBD1 (5 bases). The V end was cut by 5 bases, the J end by 4 bases, with 21 bases between. The CDR3 runs 16 residues. The CDR3 spells CASSRSGRAWLYEQYF. The CDR3 nucleotides read TGTGCCAGCAGTCGCTCGGGCAGGGCCTGGTTATACGAGCAGTACTTC.

This clonotype was seen a handful of times. The rearrangement joins TRBV6-2 or TRBV6-3 to TRBJ2-7; D may match TRBD1 or TRBD2 (6 bases each). The CDR3 is 16 residues long. Trimming took off 6 bases at V and 3 bases at J, with 21 bases between the two ends. Per the germline V gene, CDR1 is MNHEY and CDR2 is SVGEGT. CDR3 loop: CASRTSLGGRSYEQYF. CDR3 bases: TGTGCCAGCAGAACCTCGCTCGGGGGCCGGAGCTACGAGCAGTACTTC.

This clonotype was counted at least ten times. The chain employs TRBV11-2 and TRBJ1-6; 8 bases agree with TRBD1. After removal of 3 bases from V and 10 bases from J, the junction contained 5 bases not matched to a gene. In germline, CDR1 is SGHAT, CDR2 FQNNGV. The CDR3 has 14 residues. This CDR3 reads CASSFGQGGSPLHF. DNA for the CDR3: TGTGCCAGCAGCTTCGGACAGGGAGGCTCACCCCTCCACTTT.

The chain couples TRBV12-3 or TRBV12-4 to TRBJ2-1; D is perhaps TRBD2 (6 bases). V was clipped by 5 bases and J by 9 bases, with 14 bases between them. CDR3 size: 13 residues. The CDR3 nucleotides are TGTGCCAGCAGTCCCGGGGGTAGTATTGAGCAGTTCTTC. Protein: CASSPGGSIEQFF.

This clonotype came up many times. The chain uses TRBV20-1 and TRBJ2-7; TRBD2 aligns across 7 bases. Germline CDR1 reads DFQATT; CDR2 reads SNEGSKA (reference sequence). The V segment lost 6 bases and the J segment 5 bases; nucleotides outside the gene matches: 10. The CDR3 consists of 13 residues. This CDR3 reads CSAEGGSFHEQYF. In DNA form, the CDR3 reads TGCAGTGCGGAAGGCGGGAGCTTCCACGAGCAGTACTTC.

This clonotype has at least ten counts. The rearrangement links TRBV5-1 to TRBJ2-5; 8 bases align to TRBD2. The CDR3 is 14 amino acids. Trimming removed 6 bases from V and 2 bases from J; junction bases left unmatched: 6. Germline V gene lookup returns CDR1 SGHRS and CDR2 YFSETQ. In DNA, the CDR3 is TGCGCCAGCACCTCGGGGGGGTCACAAGAGACCCAGTACTTC. It codes for CASTSGGSQETQYF.

This clonotype was seen a single time. The V gene is TRBV7-6, the J gene TRBJ2-2, with 8 bases lining up with TRBD1. This CDR3 has 15 residues. V shed 3 bases and J 3 bases; nucleotides not matched to a gene: 3. CDR1 and CDR2 from the germline V gene are SGHVS and FNYEAQ. This CDR3 is CASSFGTGHTGELFF. The CDR3, as DNA: TGTGCCAGCAGCTTTGGGACAGGACACACCGGGGAGCTGTTTTTT. Drawing the rest from reference TRBV7-6 and TRBJ2-2, the complete variable domain is GAGVSQSPRYKVTKRGQDVALRCDPISGHVSLYWYRQALGQGPEFLTYFNYEAQQDKSGLPNDRFSAERPEGSISTLTIQRTEQRDSAMYRCASSFGTGHTGELFFGEGSRLTVL.

Only a few counts were recorded for this clonotype. This sequence joins TRBV16 and TRBJ2-1, with TRBD2 as a possible D gene (6 bases). The length of the CDR3 is 15 residues. V gave up 4 bases and J gave up 8 bases, with 18 bases separating them. CDR1 and CDR2 (germline): KGHSY, FQNENV. This CDR3 reads CASSPTGGVIDEQFF. DNA of the CDR3: TGTGCCAGCAGCCCAACTGGCGGGGTAATCGATGAGCAGTTCTTC.